The clone carrying this TCR beta chain was seen more than once but under ten times. After the first PCR, alpha and beta chain libraries were processed separately. CD4 T cells were positively selected, then CD8 T cells from the CD4-negative fraction. Cells stained for CD3, CD4, CD8, CD45RA, CD27 and viability were sorted into four CD45RA/CD27 subsets. This sample stems from a study of naive and memory T cell subsets. Both TRBC1 and TRBC2 were covered by a beta constant-region primer of two equimolar oligonucleotides. Four rounds of PCR amplified the ligated cDNA using nested alpha and beta constant-region primers plus SP2. MiXCR, applied by TCRdb to the UMI-ligation and nested PCR reads, yields one record per CDR3 protein. Of over 100,000 distinct CDR3 sequences in the sample, 35% to 40% were seen once. Per the germline V gene, CDR1 is MNHEY and CDR2 is SVGAGI. Trimming took off 9 bases at V and 2 bases at J, with 11 bases between the two ends. This CDR3 contains 12 residues.

The gene calls are TRBV6-5 and TRBJ2-7; possibly TRBD1 for D (6 bases). This TCR was sampled from a human donor in good health. The sequenced sample was central memory CD4+ T cells from blood. The CDR3 here is CASGQLPYEQYF. The CDR3 region has the DNA TGTGCCAGTGGACAGTTGCCCTACGAGCAGTACTTC.